These 16 T cell receptor beta chains originate from one sample sequenced in a study of blood T cells in healthy people across ages. A second roughly 7 to 11 cycle PCR used barcoded and J-beta primers. TCRdb used MiXCR to reprocess the 5' RACE reads, holding one entry per CDR3 protein. The table has about 1,400,000 distinct CDR3 sequences, 59% seen once. Sequenced: blood. The receptors shown here come from a man aged 18 to 35 in good health.

The chain joins TRBV28 to TRBJ2-5; D remains ambiguous. Germline V CDR1 and CDR2: MDHEN, SYDVKM. The CDR3 covers 13 residues. With 7 bases removed from V and 5 bases from J, the gap between germline ends came to 14 bases. The CDR3 nucleotides read TGTGCCAGCACGTCGACGGAGCAGGAGACCCAGTACTTC. Residues: CASTSTEQETQYF. The full variable domain, rest sourced from reference TRBV28 and TRBJ2-5, is DVKVTQSSRYLVKRTGEKVFLECVQDMDHENMFWYRQDPGLGLRLIYFSYDVKMKEKGDIPEGYSVSREKKERFSLILESASTNQTSMYLCASTSTEQETQYFGPGTRLLVL.

Only one count was recorded for this clonotype. This chain connects TRBV4-1 to TRBJ2-5; D call uncertain. CDR3 length: 14 amino acids. CDR1 is MGHRA and CDR2 is YSYEKL in the germline V gene. V was cut by 0 bases and J by 7 bases, with 12 bases left in between. The CDR3 DNA sequence: TGCGCCAGCAGCCAAGATAGGGCTGATGGGACCCAGTACTTC. This sequence encodes CASSQDRADGTQYF.

This clonotype was recorded a few times. This sequence joins TRBV7-2 and TRBJ2-7, with D perhaps matching TRBD2 (6 bases). Germline V gene sequence: CDR1 SGHTA, CDR2 FQGNSA. Trimming took off 6 bases at V and 2 bases at J, with 17 bases between the two ends. There are 15 residues in the CDR3. This CDR3 reads CASRQRPAGPYEQYF. In DNA form, the CDR3 reads TGTGCCAGCAGACAGAGGCCAGCGGGTCCCTACGAGCAGTACTTC.

This clonotype was seen only once. The chain is built from TRBV6-5 and TRBJ2-1; D is unclear. This CDR3 spans 14 amino acids. Germline V lookup: CDR1 MNHEY, CDR2 SVGAGI. V lost 1 base and J lost 7, with 11 bases in between. CDR3 bases: TGTGCCAGCAGTTACTTGGGTTTGGGGAATGAGCAGTTCTTC. Protein sequence: CASSYLGLGNEQFF.

The table lists this clonotype with a count of one. This chain links TRBV4-2 with TRBJ2-1, with 13 positions matching TRBD2. Trimming cost V 7 bases and J 8 bases; bases outside gene matches: 11. The germline gives CDR1 LGHNA, CDR2 YNFKEQ. This CDR3 is built from 16 residues. The CDR3 coding sequence is TGTGCCAGCACCCTCCTAAGGACTAGCGGGAGACATGAGCAGTTCTTC. It specifies CASTLLRTSGRHEQFF.

The chain links TRBV10-3 to TRBJ2-5; 8 bases align to TRBD1. CDR1 ENHRY and CDR2 SYGVKD come from the germline V gene. There are 14 residues in the CDR3. The V segment lost 8 bases and the J segment 5 bases; nucleotides outside the gene matches: 10. CDR3 bases: TGTGCCATCCATCCAGGGGGCTCGAGGGAGACCCAGTACTTC. Its protein is CAIHPGGSRETQYF.

The J gene is TRBJ1-2, the V gene TRBV4-3; 7 nucleotides line up with TRBD1. The CDR3 consists of 15 residues. Germline V gene data show CDR1 as LGHNA and CDR2 as YSLEER. J gave up 5 bases and V 1 base, and 7 bases lay outside the gene matches. The CDR3 sequence is CASSQATGARYGYTF. The CDR3 DNA sequence: TGCGCCAGCAGCCAAGCAACAGGGGCACGATATGGCTACACCTTC.

This clonotype has just a few counts. The V and J genes are TRBV6-6 and TRBJ2-2, with 8 bases fitting TRBD1. Germline CDR1 and CDR2: MNHNY and SVGAGI (reference sequence). Unmatched junction bases numbered 6, after V lost 3 bases and J lost 6 bases. The CDR3 loop spans 15 amino acids. CDR3: CASSYPTGVSGELFF. The CDR3 region has the DNA TGTGCCAGCAGTTATCCGACAGGGGTGTCCGGGGAGCTGTTTTTT.

In its sample, this clonotype was seen a few times. The chain is built from TRBV20-1 and TRBJ2-5; D is undetermined. The CDR3 consists of 13 residues. Germline V lookup: CDR1 DFQATT, CDR2 SNEGSKA (reference sequence). V shed 3 bases and J shed 3 bases, with 11 bases lying between them. CDR3 region: CSARGLKEETQYF. In DNA form, the CDR3 reads TGCAGTGCTAGGGGCCTAAAGGAAGAGACCCAGTACTTC.

This sequence joins TRBV13 and TRBJ2-1; D may correspond to TRBD1 or TRBD2 (5 bases each). The ends were cut back, 4 bases at V and 11 bases at J, with 12 bases in the middle. The germline V gene encodes CDR1 PRHDT and CDR2 FYEKMQ (reference sequence). CDR3 length: 12 residues. The CDR3 loop reads CASSSTAVQQFF. The CDR3 DNA reads as TGTGCCAGCAGCTCGACAGCGGTGCAGCAGTTCTTC.

V gene TRBV14 combines with J gene TRBJ2-3; 8 bases fit TRBD1. The V and J ends lost 0 bases and 3 bases, in that order; junction bases with no gene match: 5. CDR1 and CDR2 from the germline V gene are SGHDN and FVKESK. The CDR3 contains 16 residues. CDR3 region: CASSQDRRGRTDTQYF. CDR3 sequence (DNA): TGTGCCAGCAGCCAAGATCGCAGGGGGCGAACAGATACGCAGTATTTT. The variable domain in full, with the rest retrieved from reference TRBV14 and TRBJ2-3, is EAGVTQFPSHSVIEKGQTVTLRCDPISGHDNLYWYRRVMGKEIKFLLHFVKESKQDESGMPNNRFLAERTGGTYSTLKVQPAELEDSGVYFCASSQDRRGRTDTQYFGPGTRLTVL.

This chain joins TRBV10-3 and TRBJ2-7; D remains unclear. CDR1 and CDR2 from the germline V gene are ENHRY and SYGVKD. This CDR3 spans 15 amino acids. V dropped 3 bases and J dropped 2 bases, with 14 bases sitting between them. The CDR3, as DNA: TGTGCCATCAGTGACCCTACAAACCAGACCTACGAGCAGTACTTC. This sequence encodes CAISDPTNQTYEQYF.

The chain is built from TRBV20-1 and TRBJ1-2; D remains unclear. V shed 0 bases and J shed 4 bases, with 12 bases lying between them. Germline V gene sequence: CDR1 DFQATT, CDR2 SNEGSKA (reference sequence). The CDR3 totals 14 residues. The CDR3 reads CSARDSLGGYGYTF. CDR3 coding DNA: TGCAGTGCTAGAGATAGCTTAGGCGGCTATGGCTACACCTTC.

This clonotype was observed a single time. The rearrangement uses TRBV4-1 and TRBJ1-3, with TRBD1 matching 8 bases. The CDR3 extends over 18 amino acids. The germline gives CDR1 MGHRA, CDR2 YSYEKL. V gave up 3 bases and J gave up 0 bases; unmatched junction bases: 10. The CDR3 is CASSQDRVGSFSGNTIYF. The CDR3 DNA is TGCGCCAGCAGCCAGGACAGGGTCGGCTCCTTCTCTGGAAACACCATATATTTT.

J is TRBJ2-3 and V is TRBV20-1; 13 bases are shared with TRBD2. This CDR3 comprises 15 residues. In germline, CDR1 is DFQATT, CDR2 SNEGSKA (reference sequence). V was clipped by 6 bases and J by 0 bases; unmatched bases: 3. The CDR3 spells CSAGTSGTSTDTQYF. Written as DNA, the CDR3 is TGCAGTGCGGGGACTAGCGGGACTAGCACAGATACGCAGTATTTT.

This clonotype was seen a handful of times. This chain joins TRBV5-1 and TRBJ2-1, with D perhaps TRBD1 or TRBD2 (5 bases each). CDR1 and CDR2 from the germline V gene are SGHRS and YFSETQ. The CDR3 is 15 amino acids. Between the trimmed V and J ends, which lost 10 bases and 1 base, there was a span of 18 bases. CDR3 nucleotides: TGCGCCTCCACGGTAGCGAGGGGATCCTACAATGAGCAGTTCTTC. Protein product: CASTVARGSYNEQFF.